The clone carrying this T cell receptor beta chain was seen at least ten times. This CDR3 is 14 amino acids long. J gave up 3 bases and V 7 bases, and 8 bases lay outside the gene matches. Per germline, CDR1 SGHRS and CDR2 YFSETQ. Next came a second PCR, run for about 6 to 11 cycles, which used a sample-barcoded 5' primer along with a J-beta primer mix. In TCRdb, the 5' RACE reads were re-called with MiXCR into one record per CDR3 protein. This table holds under 800,000 distinct CDR3 sequences, about 42% found once. The entry originates in a study of blood T cells in healthy people across ages. The source is an older woman in good health. This chain joins TRBV5-1 and TRBJ2-7; 9 bases line up with TRBD1. Sequencing was performed on blood. The CDR3 here is CASSPGQGDYEQYF. CDR3 DNA sequence: TGCGCCAGCTCCCCGGGACAGGGAGACTACGAGCAGTACTTC.